These T cell receptor beta chains were read from a single sample in a study of blood T cell repertoires in COVID-19. This table comes from immunoSEQ multiplex PCR, and its TCRdb copy is limited to in-frame clones, with some not included. The sample records about 190,000 clones, roughly nine tenths being singletons. The sample was peripheral blood. The receptors originated from a man aged 55-75 years with active or convalescent COVID-19. Both conserved end residues are part of each CDR3. D genes are given only for firm matches. Not all rows give a size; the values are once, few, many and, for expanded clones, a class.

d_call	v_call	j_call	clone_size	cdr3_aa	cdr3_nt
TRBD1	TRBV30	TRBJ2-1	.	CAWTGGGQGPYNEQFF	TGTGCCTGGACCGGGGGGGGACAGGGGCCCTACAATGAGCAGTTCTTC
TRBD1	TRBV24-1	TRBJ1-2	.	CATSDPLDREAGYTF	TGTGCCACCAGTGACCCCCTGGACAGGGAAGCTGGCTACACCTTC
.	TRBV6-6	TRBJ1-5	few	CASSASSGRSGPQHF	TGTGCCAGCAGTGCCTCCTCAGGAAGATCAGGGCCCCAGCATTTT
TRBD1	TRBV6-1	TRBJ1-2	.	CASSEQGDYGYTF	TGTGCCAGCAGTGAACAGGGGGACTATGGCTACACCTTC
TRBD2	TRBV5-4	TRBJ2-3	.	CAFGASGGAGDTQYF	TGTGCCTTTGGGGCCAGCGGGGGCGCAGGAGATACGCAGTATTTT
TRBD2	TRBV29-1	TRBJ2-1	.	CSVVAGARNEQFF	TGCAGCGTTGTAGCGGGGGCCCGGAATGAGCAGTTCTTC
.	TRBV5-1	TRBJ2-2	.	CASSFWIRSSGKNTGELFF	TGCGCCAGCAGCTTTTGGATCCGGTCTTCAGGGAAGAACACCGGGGAGCTGTTTTTT
.	TRBV7-9	TRBJ2-2	.	CASSPGHSSNTGELFF	TGTGCCAGCAGCCCGGGACACAGTTCGAACACCGGGGAGCTGTTTTTT
.	TRBV4-1	TRBJ2-2	.	CASRLEVNTGELFF	TGCGCCAGCAGGTTGGAGGTTAACACCGGGGAGCTGTTTTTT
.	TRBV3-1/TRBV3-2	TRBJ1-2	few	CASSPDTRAPFF	TGTGCCAGCAGCCCCGATACCAGGGCGCCCTTCTTC
TRBD1	TRBV25-1	TRBJ1-2	.	CASSEGGTGLDYGYTF	TGTGCCAGCAGTGAAGGAGGGACAGGGCTCGACTATGGCTACACCTTC
TRBD1	TRBV19	TRBJ2-6	.	CASSNYAGTGVLRGANVLTF	TGTGCCAGTAGTAACTACGCCGGGACAGGGGTCCTCAGGGGGGCCAACGTCCTGACTTTC
TRBD2	TRBV5-1	TRBJ2-3	.	CASSLSPSGGGITDTQYF	TGCGCCAGCAGCTTGTCCCCTAGCGGGGGGGGCATCACAGATACGCAGTATTTT
TRBD1	TRBV7-8	TRBJ1-2	.	CASSLGQGGRGYTF	TGTGCCAGCAGCTTAGGGCAGGGGGGTCGTGGCTACACCTTC
TRBD1	TRBV3-1/TRBV3-2	TRBJ2-7	.	CASRDRGYEQYF	TGTGCCAGCCGGGACAGGGGCTACGAGCAGTACTTC
TRBD1	TRBV5-4	TRBJ2-1	.	CASSFGGQGYEQFF	TGTGCCAGCAGCTTTGGTGGACAGGGTTATGAGCAGTTCTTC
.	TRBV5-6	TRBJ1-1	.	CASSLAPGSNTEAFF	TGTGCCAGCAGCTTGGCCCCAGGGTCGAACACTGAAGCTTTCTTT
.	TRBV13	TRBJ1-5	.	CASTRGGIPPQHF	TGTGCCAGCACCCGTGGGGGGATTCCGCCCCAGCATTTT
.	TRBV10-3	TRBJ2-1	.	CAISESGRGGGEQFF	TGTGCCATCAGTGAGTCTGGAAGGGGAGGCGGTGAGCAGTTCTTC
.	TRBV4-1	TRBJ2-3	.	CASSQEQGYSDTQYF	TGCGCCAGCAGCCAAGAGCAGGGTTATTCAGATACGCAGTATTTT
TRBD2	TRBV2	TRBJ2-1	once	CASSESLAGAGFF	TGTGCCAGCAGTGAAAGTCTAGCGGGGGCAGGGTTCTTC
.	TRBV2	TRBJ1-4	.	CASSEALGRGNEKLFF	TGTGCCAGCAGTGAAGCGCTGGGCAGGGGTAATGAAAAACTGTTTTTT